This T cell receptor (beta chain) comes out of a study of blood T cell repertoires in COVID-19. Study summary: Sites across the United States, Italy and Spain contributed samples from acute and convalescent COVID-19.

Here immunoSEQ multiplex PCR was the method, and the copy in TCRdb shows in-frame clones only, minus some. Of over 250,000 clones listed, 88% are singletons. Recruitment covered about 25 US areas and drew participants whose ages spanned about 18 to 90 years. Cohort assignment relied on participant-reported clinical history. This receptor was obtained from a woman aged 55-75 years in a cohort exposed to, infected with or recovered from COVID-19 (not recorded which). Sample: PBMCs or T cells enriched from blood (not recorded which).

CDR3 sequence reads: CASSSLAGDGETQYF. In DNA form, the CDR3 reads TGTGCCAGCAGCTCACTAGCGGGAGACGGGGAGACCCAGTACTTC. V is TRBV7-8 and J is TRBJ2-5; 11 bases match TRBD2. The CDR3 is 15 amino acids. The V segment lost 4 bases and the J segment 5 bases; nucleotides outside the gene matches: 6. Germline CDR1 SGHVS, CDR2 FQNEAQ.